This T cell receptor (beta chain) is drawn from a study of cytotoxic CD8 clonotypes in ibrutinib-treated CLL. Study details: There were about 10 relapsed/refractory patients and more than 14 treatment-naive patients, and fewer than 18 were IGHV unmutated. Response was recorded as partial in approximately 25 patients and complete in 2; at median around 70 months, approximately 14 remained remitted and approximately twelve had progressed. Findings and caveats of the study: Baseline clonality was higher than in age-matched healthy donors and moved in step with circulating CD8+ T-cell counts. Increased clonality at ibrutinib response gave way to a return toward baseline at progression.

Profiling relied on immunoSEQ multiplex PCR, and the TCRdb table lists in-frame clones only, not all of them. The sample lists about 160,000 clones, approximately 80% occurring once. With respect to this clone: Antigen unknown.

Germline CDR1 reads SEHNR; CDR2 reads FQNEAQ (reference sequence). This CDR3 is built from 16 residues. V gave up 5 bases and J gave up 4 bases; unmatched junction bases: 7. Sample: PBMCs, taken after 24 months of ibrutinib treatment. The TCR comes from a human donor with chronic lymphocytic leukemia. This sequence joins TRBV7-9 and TRBJ1-5; TRBD1 matches at 11 bases. The CDR3 nucleotides are TGTGCCAGCAGCCCCGGGACAGGGGGAAGGAATCAGCCCCAGCATTTT. It specifies CASSPGTGGRNQPQHF.